A selection of T cell receptor beta chains follows, all from one sample in a study of Tregs in tolerant kidney transplant recipients. Assay: immunoSEQ multiplex PCR; the TCRdb copy retains only in-frame clones and omits some. The table has more than 20,000 clones, roughly 80% seen once. Sequencing used CD8+ T cells from blood (PBMCs), obtained 6 months after the transplant. These receptors came from a human patient who received a combined kidney and bone marrow transplant. Part of the T cells may come from the graft donor. The CDR3 runs from the conserved cysteine through the conserved F or W. A D gene is named only where the DNA matches it firmly. Size is omitted from some rows. Given values are once, few, many or a class for expanded clones.

CASSPHLAGYTGELFF	TGTGCCAGCAGCCCCCACCTAGCGGGATACACCGGGGAGCTGTTTTTT	TRBV7-9	TRBJ2-2	-	TRBD2
CASSHPTGAGTEAFF	TGTGCCAGCAGCCACCCGACAGGGGCGGGGACTGAAGCTTTCTTT	TRBV4-2	TRBJ1-1	-	TRBD1
CASSLAASSYEQYF	TGTGCCAGCAGCTTGGCGGCCAGCTCCTACGAGCAGTACTTC	TRBV4-2	TRBJ2-7	-	-
CASNMDSSYEQYF	TGTGCCAGCAATATGGACAGTTCCTACGAGCAGTACTTC	TRBV2	TRBJ2-7	-	-
CAISESTRGLNF	TGTGCCATCAGTGAGTCGACGCGGGGCCTTAACTTC	TRBV10-3	TRBJ2-5	-	-
CASSLDQGPGGYTF	TGTGCCAGCAGCTTAGATCAGGGGCCGGGAGGCTACACCTTC	TRBV5-6	TRBJ1-2	-	-
CASSLVGGGTEAFF	TGTGCCAGCAGCTTAGTAGGGGGCGGAACTGAAGCTTTCTTT	TRBV7-3	TRBJ1-1	-	TRBD1
CASSPPSGLTEAFF	TGTGCCAGCAGTCCGCCCTCGGGACTTACCGAAGCTTTCTTT	TRBV2	TRBJ1-1	few	-
CASSLYFNTGELFF	TGTGCCAGCAGTCTTTACTTCAACACCGGGGAGCTGTTTTTT	TRBV2	TRBJ2-2	-	-
CASSLTGLAEDNEQFF	TGTGCCAGCAGCTTAACCGGACTAGCGGAAGACAATGAGCAGTTCTTC	TRBV5-6	TRBJ2-1	-	TRBD2
CASSQDPGTGNQPQHF	TGCGCCAGCAGCCAAGATCCGGGGACAGGCAATCAGCCCCAGCATTTT	TRBV4-3	TRBJ1-5	-	TRBD1
CASSVFSGNEQYF	TGTGCCAGCAGCGTGTTTAGCGGGAACGAGCAGTACTTC	TRBV11-2	TRBJ2-7	few	TRBD2
CASSKGYRGGQYF	TGTGCCAGCAGCAAAGGATACAGGGGTGGGCAGTACTTC	TRBV21-1	TRBJ2-7	-	-
CAISEQGGIYGYTF	TGTGCCATCAGTGAACAGGGAGGGATCTATGGCTACACCTTC	TRBV10-3	TRBJ1-2	-	-
CATSRSSLAGSGDTQYF	TGTGCCACCAGCAGATCTTCCTTAGCGGGCTCGGGGGATACGCAGTATTTT	TRBV15	TRBJ2-3	-	TRBD2
CASSERYNEQFF	TGTGCCAGCAGTGAGCGGTACAATGAGCAGTTCTTC	TRBV2	TRBJ2-1	-	-
CASSPRTGLNYGYTF	TGTGCCAGCAGCCCTCGGACAGGACTGAACTATGGCTACACCTTC	TRBV9	TRBJ1-2	-	TRBD1
CSVDRGYEQYF	TGCAGCGTTGACAGGGGCTACGAGCAGTACTTC	TRBV29-1	TRBJ2-7	-	-
CASSYSMTGEYYGYTF	TGTGCCAGCAGTTACTCGATGACAGGGGAATACTATGGCTACACCTTC	TRBV6-7	TRBJ1-2	few	TRBD1
CASCSWATGANVLTF	TGTGCCAGCTGCTCGTGGGCGACTGGGGCCAACGTCCTGACTTTC	TRBV19	TRBJ2-6	-	-
CSVSGIRRTGATSGSNDEQFF	TGCAGCGTTAGTGGGATTCGAAGGACAGGGGCAACTAGCGGGAGTAACGATGAGCAGTTCTTC	TRBV29-1	TRBJ2-1	-	TRBD2
CASSPPDSATEAFF	TGTGCCAGCAGTCCTCCAGACAGTGCCACTGAAGCTTTCTTT	TRBV27	TRBJ1-1	-	-
CASSLSRSFLNEQFF	TGTGCCAGCAGCTTGTCGCGCTCCTTCCTCAATGAGCAGTTCTTC	TRBV5-4	TRBJ2-1	once	-
CASSQMGRGLGYGYTF	TGTGCCAGCAGCCAGATGGGCAGGGGTCTGGGCTATGGCTACACCTTC	TRBV7-8	TRBJ1-2	-	-
CASSHRDRNYEQYF	TGTGCCAGCAGCCACCGGGACAGGAACTACGAGCAGTACTTC	TRBV7-6	TRBJ2-7	few	TRBD1
CASSLSAGERNQPQHF	TGTGCCAGCAGTTTATCGGCAGGGGAGCGCAATCAGCCCCAGCATTTT	TRBV27	TRBJ1-5	-	-
CASSTQEGPTYEQYF	TGTGCCAGCAGTACCCAGGAAGGCCCGACCTACGAGCAGTACTTC	TRBV6-6	TRBJ2-7	-	-